Here is one TCR beta chain with its context. The CDR3 totals 13 residues. Trimming removed 5 bases at V and 3 bases at J, with 10 bases between. Germline loops: CDR1 MDHEN, CDR2 SYDVKM. The data derive from a study of blood T cell repertoires in COVID-19. Study information: Both acute and convalescent COVID-19 samples were obtained from the United States, Italy and Spain. Sources were T cells, B-cell-depleted T cells, or PBMCs; the material itself was cDNA or gDNA.

In the authors' methods: Amplified reference gene primers provided the basis for estimating nucleated cell counts. The method was immunoSEQ multiplex PCR; TCRdb's version includes in-frame clones alone and lacks a portion of them. V and J calls and clone size are those listed in that table; D and trimming were worked out from the DNA. The sample has about 200,000 clones, approximately 80% seen once. V usage is TRBV28 and J usage is TRBJ1-1; tentatively, D is TRBD1 (5 bases). The sequence was obtained from a man aged 40-49 years with acute or convalescent COVID-19. The sample consisted of peripheral blood. The CDR3: CASSQGLHTEAFF. In DNA form, the CDR3 reads TGTGCCAGCAGTCAGGGTTTGCACACTGAAGCTTTCTTT.